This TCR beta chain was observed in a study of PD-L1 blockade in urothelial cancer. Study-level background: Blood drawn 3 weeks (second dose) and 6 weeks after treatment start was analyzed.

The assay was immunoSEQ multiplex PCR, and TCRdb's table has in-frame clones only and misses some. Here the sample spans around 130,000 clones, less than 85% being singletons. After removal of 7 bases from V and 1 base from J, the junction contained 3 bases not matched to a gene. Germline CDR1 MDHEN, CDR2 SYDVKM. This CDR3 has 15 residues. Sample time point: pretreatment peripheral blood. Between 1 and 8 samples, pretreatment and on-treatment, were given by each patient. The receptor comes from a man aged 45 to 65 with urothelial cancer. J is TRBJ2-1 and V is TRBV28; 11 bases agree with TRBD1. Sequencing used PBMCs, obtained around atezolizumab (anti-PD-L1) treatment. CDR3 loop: CASKGQGASYNEQFF. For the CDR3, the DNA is TGTGCCAGCAAAGGACAGGGGGCATCCTACAATGAGCAGTTCTTC. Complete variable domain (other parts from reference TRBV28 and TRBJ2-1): DVKVTQSSRYLVKRTGEKVFLECVQDMDHENMFWYRQDPGLGLRLIYFSYDVKMKEKGDIPEGYSVSREKKERFSLILESASTNQTSMYLCASKGQGASYNEQFFGPGTRLTVL.